The source of this T cell receptor (beta chain) is a study of cytomegalovirus exposure and HLA in healthy donors. Looking at the study overall: Of the donors genotyped, some 400 in all, less than 90% fell in the Caucasian-associated ancestry cluster.

The primer mix had 60 Vbeta and 13 Jbeta primers. Profiled with immunoSEQ multiplex PCR; TCRdb holds only in-frame clones, not every one. The top ten clones hold 2% to 3% of a sample with over 75,000 clones, roughly 80% of them seen once. CDR3 length: 14 residues. Germline CDR1 and CDR2: SGHNT and YENEEA. V shed 6 bases and J 4 bases; nucleotides not matched to a gene: 6. This clonotype originated in a woman between 50 and 59 years old in good health and CMV-seronegative. The rearrangement joins TRBV11-3 to TRBJ2-5; 9 bases align to TRBD2. Sequenced sample: PBMCs. Here the CDR3 DNA reads TGTGCCAGCAGTAAGCGGGGGGCTGCAGAGACCCAGTACTTC. Amino acids: CASSKRGAAETQYF.